This T cell receptor (beta chain) was recovered during a study of blood T cells in healthy people across ages. Germline CDR1 and CDR2: LGHNA and YNFKEQ. The V and J ends lost 4 bases and 8 bases, in that order; junction bases with no gene match: 5. This CDR3 is 13 amino acids long. Points from the study as a whole: Considered underestimates were the diversity estimates obtained from one million T cells. Per million T cells, TCR beta diversity dropped about linearly as age rose.

Note on this clonotype: Antigen specificity is unknown.

Alongside a J-beta primer mix, a sample-barcoded 5' primer served in a second PCR lasting about 6 to 11 cycles. TCRdb passed the 5' RACE reads through MiXCR, listing each CDR3 protein once. The sample gives 780,000 or so distinct CDR3 sequences, around 50% of which show up once; approximately 24% is in the top ten. The TCR originated in a man aged 35 to 55 in good health. The J gene is TRBJ1-1, the V gene TRBV4-2, with 9 bases fitting TRBD1. The sequencing sample was made of blood. The CDR3 DNA is TGTGCCAGCAGCCGTTACAGGGGGCCCGAAGCTTTCTTT. This gives the protein CASSRYRGPEAFF.